The clone carrying this T cell receptor beta chain was detected ten times or more. Its antigen is currently unknown. Indicated time point: sample taken at primary tumor resection. These data belong to a study of spatial heterogeneity in lung cancer. Across the whole study: Strongly correlated with TCR transcript counts in tumor regions was a T cell module score, which was a transcriptional module score calculated from matched bulk RNA-seq.

Study-wide findings and caveats: Counts of expanded alpha and beta TCRs within tumors tracked the tumor nonsynonymous mutation count.

CDR1 and CDR2 (germline): MNHEY, SMNVEV (reference sequence). Trimming stripped 5 bases from V and 5 bases from J, with 7 bases between. The CDR3 extends over 12 amino acids. TCR cDNA molecules each had a unique molecular identifier. TCRdb analysed the 5' RACE reads with MiXCR anew, one entry per CDR3 protein. The sample carries more than 25,000 distinct CDR3 sequences, roughly 7.2% recorded once. The sequence came from a male donor with early-stage non-small cell lung cancer. Here the sequenced sample was lung tumor tissue, taken at surgery. V is TRBV27 and J is TRBJ2-1; D is ambiguous. CDR3 protein: CASSQRHNEQFF. The CDR3 region has the DNA TGTGCCAGCAGTCAACGTCACAATGAGCAGTTCTTC.